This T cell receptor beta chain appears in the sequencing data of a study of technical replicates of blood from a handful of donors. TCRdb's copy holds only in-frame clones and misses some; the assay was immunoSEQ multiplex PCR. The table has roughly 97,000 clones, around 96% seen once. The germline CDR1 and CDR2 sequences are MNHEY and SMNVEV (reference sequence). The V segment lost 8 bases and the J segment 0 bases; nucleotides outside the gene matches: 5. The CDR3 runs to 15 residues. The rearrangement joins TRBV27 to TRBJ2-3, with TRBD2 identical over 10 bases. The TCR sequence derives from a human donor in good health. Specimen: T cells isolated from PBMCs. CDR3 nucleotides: TGTGCCAGCTCAGGACTAGCGGTTAGCACAGATACGCAGTATTTT. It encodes CASSGLAVSTDTQYF.